Shown below are 18 T cell receptor beta chains from a single sample sequenced in a study of sequential checkpoint blockade in melanoma. The sample's treatment: randomized to nivolumab then ipilimumab (arm A) or the reverse (arm B). Clones were sequenced by immunoSEQ multiplex PCR, and TCRdb holds only the in-frame ones, with some missing. The data hold around 37,000 clones, with 32% observed a single time. This specimen consisted of tumor tissue (inferred from file names), obtained from a patient given nivolumab and ipilimumab in sequence. The receptors were gathered from a human donor with melanoma.

Only one count was recorded for this clone. The chain recombines TRBV19 with TRBJ1-5; a weak D match, TRBD1 (5 bases). The ends were cut back, 4 bases at V and 1 base at J, with 8 bases in the middle. The CDR3 is made up of 14 amino acids. The germline CDR1 and CDR2 sequences are LNHDA and SQIVND (reference sequence). Here the CDR3 DNA reads TGTGCCAGTAGTACAGGGTTAAGCAATCAGCCCCAGCATTTT. It specifies CASSTGLSNQPQHF.

V and J are TRBV10-2 and TRBJ1-1, with D possibly TRBD1 on 5 matching bases. Germline V CDR1 and CDR2: WSHSY, SAAADI. V lost 8 bases and J lost 9, with 22 bases in between. The CDR3 covers 14 residues. CDR3 DNA: TGCGCCAGCCCCGCGCCGGGGGTTGATCATAAAGCTTTCTTT. It specifies CASPAPGVDHKAFF.

The rearrangement links TRBV18 to TRBJ2-2; D call uncertain. V lost 2 bases and J lost 0, with 4 bases in between. Germline CDR1 and CDR2: KGHSH and LQKENI. This CDR3 is built from 14 residues. The CDR3 DNA sequence: TGTGCCAGCTCACCAAGGGCGAACACCGGGGAGCTGTTTTTT. This sequence encodes CASSPRANTGELFF.

This clone was counted a few times. The chain links TRBV11-3 to TRBJ2-3; D ambiguous. The germline V gene encodes CDR1 SGHNT and CDR2 YENEEA. CDR3 length: 16 amino acids. Trimming removed 4 bases at V and 1 base at J, with 15 bases between. The CDR3 region is CASSSSTFRGTDTQYF. The CDR3 DNA reads TGTGCCAGCAGCTCCTCGACCTTCCGGGGCACAGATACGCAGTATTTT.

This sequence joins TRBV30 and TRBJ2-1; D not certain. The germline V gene encodes CDR1 GTSNPN and CDR2 SVGIG (reference sequence). This CDR3 spans 12 amino acids. V was shortened by 0 bases and J by 7 bases, with 7 bases between the two germline ends. Here the CDR3 reads CAWSVSMNEQFF. The CDR3 DNA reads TGTGCCTGGAGTGTTAGCATGAATGAGCAGTTCTTC.

This clone was seen ten or more times. The chain couples TRBV11-3 to TRBJ1-1; D is possibly TRBD1 (5 bases). The germline CDR1 and CDR2 sequences are SGHNT and YENEEA. CDR3 length equals 14 residues. The germline V and J ends were trimmed by 5 bases and 3 bases, with 13 bases remaining between them. The DNA for the CDR3 is TGTGCCAGCAGCCTCCGCGGGGGGTACACTGAAGCTTTCTTT. It translates to CASSLRGGYTEAFF.

In its sample, this clone was seen a few times. The chain recombines TRBV9 with TRBJ2-2; no firm D call. V was clipped by 0 bases and J by 6 bases, with 3 bases between them. CDR3 size: 12 residues. Germline V lookup: CDR1 SGDLS, CDR2 YYNGEE. The CDR3, as DNA: TGTGCCAGCAGCGTAGGACCCGGGGAGCTGTTTTTT. Amino acids: CASSVGPGELFF.

The V call is TRBV6-8, the J call TRBJ2-1; TRBD2 agrees at 8 bases. Germline CDR1 and CDR2: MNHGY and SAAAGT. This CDR3 is built from 15 residues. V was pared by 4 bases and J by 6 bases, with 8 bases of the junction left unmatched. The chain's CDR3 is CASSLAGLGGNEQFF. Here the CDR3 DNA reads TGTGCCAGCAGTTTAGCGGGACTCGGGGGCAATGAGCAGTTCTTC.

The chain uses TRBV19 and TRBJ1-5; 10 bases line up with TRBD1. The J segment lost 2 bases and the V segment lost 4 bases, leaving 5 bases of the junction unmatched. The length of the CDR3 is 16 residues. Germline V CDR1 and CDR2: LNHDA, SQIVND (reference sequence). This CDR3 reads CASSRQGAIGNQPQHF. The CDR3 DNA sequence: TGTGCCAGTAGTAGACAGGGGGCGATAGGCAATCAGCCCCAGCATTTT. Drawing the rest from reference TRBV19 and TRBJ1-5, the complete variable domain is DGGITQSPKYLFRKEGQNVTLSCEQNLNHDAMYWYRQDPGQGLRLIYYSQIVNDFQKGDIAEGYSVSREKKESFPLTVTSAQKNPTAFYLCASSRQGAIGNQPQHFGDGTRLSIL.

The chain recombines TRBV6-8 with TRBJ2-5, with 7 bases aligning to TRBD1. CDR3 length equals 14 residues. J was trimmed by 1 base and V by 5 bases; bases with no gene match: 4. Per germline, CDR1 MNHGY and CDR2 SAAAGT. This CDR3 is CASSGGQIQETQYF. CDR3 DNA sequence: TGTGCCAGCAGTGGGGGACAGATCCAAGAGACCCAGTACTTC.

CDR3 coding DNA: TGTGCCAGCTGGTTTAGGTCCGTCAGGGAGCAGTTCTTC. This translates into CASWFRSVREQFF. The chain joins TRBV6-8 to TRBJ2-1; D ambiguous. This CDR3 comprises 13 residues. The V end was cut by 8 bases, the J end by 10 bases, with 18 bases between. Looked up from germline, CDR1 is MNHGY and CDR2 is SAAAGT.

J is TRBJ1-1 and V is TRBV28; no clear D gene. Trimming shortened V by 2 bases and J by 4 bases, and 11 bases separated the two germline ends. CDR1 and CDR2 (germline): MDHEN, SYDVKM. This CDR3 spans 14 amino acids. DNA for the CDR3: TGTGCCAGCAGTTTACGAGGGAGTCGCACTGAAGCTTTCTTT. Translating it yields CASSLRGSRTEAFF.

The J gene is TRBJ2-1, the V gene TRBV10-2; possibly TRBD1 for D (6 bases). Trimming took off 5 bases at V and 6 bases at J, with 11 bases between the two ends. This CDR3 has 13 amino acids. Germline CDR1 is WSHSY and CDR2 is SAAADI. For the CDR3, the DNA is TGCGCCAGCAGTAACGGACAGACCAATGAGCAGTTCTTC. Protein product: CASSNGQTNEQFF.

This clone was detected a few times. The junction departs from germline at one end; a sequencing error may be responsible. The chain recombines TRBV7-7 with TRBJ2-5, with 7 bases that match TRBD1. The CDR3 loop spans 14 amino acids. The germline gives CDR1 SSHAT, CDR2 FNYEAQ (reference sequence). CDR3 coding DNA: TGTGCTAGCAGCTTAGGCAGGGGGATGGAGACCCAGTACTTC. Translated: CASSLGRGMETQYF.

The chain links TRBV29-1 to TRBJ1-1; 7 bases are shared with TRBD1. In germline, CDR1 is SQVTM, CDR2 ANQGSEA. V shed 3 bases, J shed 1 base, and the junction held 5 bases outside the gene matches. CDR3 size: 14 residues. CDR3 DNA sequence: TGCAGCGTTGAGACAGGGTGGGGGAACACTGAAGCTTTCTTT. It codes for CSVETGWGNTEAFF.

The chain combines TRBV30 with TRBJ1-6; a possible D gene is TRBD1 (5 bases). Germline-derived CDR1 and CDR2 are GTSNPN and SVGIG (reference sequence). This CDR3 spans 17 amino acids. V lost 3 bases to trimming and J lost 7 bases, with 22 bases between them. The CDR3: CAWSRPVAVTGNSPLHF. The CDR3 DNA reads as TGTGCCTGGAGCCGGCCGGTTGCTGTAACAGGCAATTCACCCCTCCACTTT.

The chain carries TRBV11-3 and TRBJ2-1; possible D gene TRBD2, 5 bases. V was clipped by 3 bases and J by 1 base, with 10 bases between them. The CDR3 contains 15 residues. In germline, CDR1 is SGHNT, CDR2 YENEEA. CDR3 coding DNA: TGTGCCAGCAGCTTGGGGAGTATATCCTACAATGAGCAGTTCTTC. Residues: CASSLGSISYNEQFF.

The chain combines TRBV19 with TRBJ1-1; no clear D gene. With 5 bases removed from V and 8 bases from J, the gap between germline ends came to 12 bases. In germline, CDR1 is LNHDA, CDR2 SQIVND (reference sequence). The CDR3 has 12 residues. The CDR3 coding sequence is TGTGCCAGTAGTTTGGGGTGGCTGGAAGCTTTCTTT. Its protein product is CASSLGWLEAFF.